A selection of T cell receptor beta chains follows, all from one sample in a study of blood T cell repertoires in COVID-19. Sequencing was performed with immunoSEQ multiplex PCR; in TCRdb, only in-frame clones are kept and a portion is missing. The data show some 110,000 clones, 70% to 80% seen once. Sequencing was carried out using peripheral blood. These receptors were taken from a man between 65 and 85 years old with acute or convalescent COVID-19. Each CDR3 is given with its conserved first and last residue. The D gene is left open where the match is weak. Not every row has a clone size; where given, it reads once, few, many or a size class.

abundance	d_gene	j_gene	v_gene	len	CDR3aa	CDR3nt
-	-	TRBJ2-7	TRBV7-8	14	CASRALVNTYEQYF	TGTGCCAGCAGGGCCCTGGTCAACACCTACGAGCAGTACTTC
-	TRBD1	TRBJ2-7	TRBV7-8	17	CASSLAPGQGASYEQYF	TGTGCCAGCAGCTTAGCCCCCGGACAGGGGGCTTCCTACGAGCAGTACTTC
once	-	TRBJ2-2	TRBV7-3	14	CASSPIKNTGELFF	TGTGCCAGCAGCCCTATTAAGAACACCGGGGAGCTGTTTTTT
-	-	TRBJ1-2	TRBV7-2	16	CASSLDSWARDYGYTF	TGTGCCAGCAGCTTAGATTCTTGGGCCCGAGACTATGGCTACACCTTC
few	-	TRBJ2-5	TRBV27	13	CASSLMGAQTQYF	TGTGCCAGCAGTTTAATGGGGGCCCAGACCCAGTACTTC
-	-	TRBJ1-4	TRBV27	17	CASSLIGGGLTNEKLFF	TGTGCCAGCAGTCTTATCGGAGGAGGGCTAACTAATGAAAAACTGTTTTTT
-	-	TRBJ2-3	TRBV6-5	13	CASSYQGTDTQYF	TGTGCCAGCAGTTATCAGGGCACAGATACGCAGTATTTT
-	TRBD2	TRBJ2-3	TRBV6-5	16	CASSYSGGGIRDTQYF	TGTGCCAGCAGTTACTCCGGGGGGGGGATTAGAGATACGCAGTATTTT
few	TRBD2	TRBJ2-4	TRBV9	16	CASSVGLAGGFSIQYF	TGTGCCAGCAGCGTGGGACTAGCGGGAGGTTTTAGCATTCAGTACTTC
few	TRBD1	TRBJ2-7	TRBV6-6	14	CASSYQGGTYEQYF	TGTGCCAGCAGTTACCAAGGGGGCACGTACGAGCAGTACTTC
-	TRBD2	TRBJ2-1	TRBV7-3	16	CASSLRWTSGFNEQFF	TGTGCCAGCAGCTTAAGGTGGACTAGCGGTTTCAATGAGCAGTTCTTC
once	TRBD1	TRBJ2-7	TRBV14	16	CASTPGWGQPTYEQYF	TGTGCCAGCACCCCGGGTTGGGGACAGCCCACCTACGAGCAGTACTTC
few	-	TRBJ1-1	TRBV6-5	13	CASSYSTGTEAFF	TGTGCCAGCAGTTACTCGACTGGGACTGAAGCTTTCTTT
-	TRBD2	TRBJ2-1	TRBV20-1	14	CSASGREGRYEQFF	TGCAGTGCTAGTGGGCGGGAGGGCAGGTATGAGCAGTTCTTC
-	TRBD2	TRBJ2-3	TRBV7-2	16	CASSLTSGGALDTQYF	TGTGCCAGCAGCTTAACTAGCGGGGGGGCTTTGGATACGCAGTATTTT
few	-	TRBJ1-1	TRBV5-5	15	CASVRGATVDTEAFF	TGTGCCAGCGTCCGGGGGGCGACAGTCGACACTGAAGCTTTCTTT
-	-	TRBJ1-6	TRBV13	16	CASSLGLGSGDSPLHF	TGTGCCAGCAGCTTAGGACTGGGGTCAGGGGATTCACCCCTCCACTTT
-	TRBD1	TRBJ2-1	TRBV19	15	CASSNRDRDYNEQFF	TGTGCCAGTAGTAACCGGGACAGGGATTACAATGAGCAGTTCTTC
-	-	TRBJ2-7	TRBV6-6	11	CASSNYREQYF	TGTGCCAGCAGTAACTACAGGGAGCAGTACTTC
once	TRBD1	TRBJ2-3	TRBV10-3	15	CAISNTGGLSDTQYF	TGTGCCATCAGTAATACAGGGGGCTTATCAGATACGCAGTATTTT
-	TRBD1	TRBJ1-6	TRBV27	17	CASRRTGGAGRNSPLHF	TGTGCCTCCAGGCGGACAGGGGGCGCAGGTCGAAATTCACCCCTCCACTTT
-	TRBD2	TRBJ2-5	TRBV5-1	18	CASSLEASGGNVQETQYF	TGCGCCAGCAGCTTGGAGGCTAGCGGGGGGAACGTCCAAGAGACCCAGTACTTC
-	-	TRBJ1-6	TRBV14	12	CASSPGNSPLHF	TGTGCCAGCAGCCCGGGGAATTCACCCCTCCACTTT
-	TRBD1	TRBJ1-5	TRBV6-5	14	CASSPGTGNQPQHF	TGTGCCAGCAGTCCGGGGACAGGCAATCAGCCCCAGCATTTT
-	-	TRBJ1-1	TRBV29-1	13	CSVSWGGDTEAFF	TGCAGCGTTAGTTGGGGAGGGGACACTGAAGCTTTCTTT
-	TRBD1	TRBJ2-1	TRBV19	13	CASIDRDHNEQFF	TGTGCCAGTATTGACAGGGACCACAATGAGCAGTTCTTC
-	TRBD1	TRBJ2-1	TRBV18	15	CASSSGTGIYNEQFF	TGTGCCAGCTCGTCCGGGACAGGGATCTACAATGAGCAGTTCTTC
-	TRBD1	TRBJ1-5	TRBV28	16	CASRIPAGGLNQPQHF	TGTGCCAGCAGAATACCCGCAGGGGGCCTGAATCAGCCCCAGCATTTT
few	TRBD2	TRBJ2-7	TRBV5-5	16	CASSLRLAGMVPEQYF	TGTGCCAGCAGCTTGCGACTAGCGGGAATGGTTCCCGAGCAGTACTTC
-	-	TRBJ2-3	TRBV7-8	12	CASSQFQDTQYF	TGTGCCAGCAGCCAATTCCAGGATACGCAGTATTTT
-	-	TRBJ1-3	TRBV6-5	14	CASSLGNSGNTIYF	TGTGCCAGCAGTCTGGGCAACTCTGGAAACACCATATATTTT
-	-	TRBJ2-7	TRBV9	13	CASSVALLSEQYF	TGTGCCAGCAGCGTAGCCCTCCTCAGCGAGCAGTACTTC
many	TRBD2	TRBJ2-7	TRBV2	15	CASSGIVTSWGEQYF	TGTGCCAGCAGCGGGATAGTGACTAGCTGGGGTGAGCAGTACTTC
-	-	TRBJ2-1	TRBV4-2	12	CASSQGSNEQFF	TGTGCCAGCAGCCAAGGGAGCAATGAGCAGTTCTTC
-	TRBD1	TRBJ1-2	TRBV2	14	CASRIGQGDYGYTF	TGTGCCAGCAGGATCGGACAGGGCGACTATGGCTACACCTTC
-	TRBD2	TRBJ2-7	TRBV6-5	13	CASSYAGAYEQYF	TGTGCCAGCAGTTACGCGGGGGCCTACGAGCAGTACTTC
-	TRBD2	TRBJ2-7	TRBV19	15	CASSVGLAGVNEQYF	TGTGCCAGTAGTGTCGGACTAGCGGGAGTCAACGAGCAGTACTTC
-	TRBD1	TRBJ1-2	TRBV28	16	CASITPGGQGRYGYTF	TGTGCCAGCATCACCCCCGGGGGACAGGGTCGATATGGCTACACCTTC
-	-	TRBJ2-7	TRBV7-2	15	CASSSPTLLSYEQYF	TGTGCCAGCAGCTCGCCGACTCTCCTTTCCTACGAGCAGTACTTC
-	-	TRBJ2-3	TRBV12-3/TRBV12-4	13	CASSLGVEDTQYF	TGTGCCAGCAGTTTAGGTGTCGAGGATACGCAGTATTTT
-	TRBD1	TRBJ1-2	TRBV12-3/TRBV12-4	13	CASRQGRLGGYTF	TGTGCCAGCAGACAGGGGCGCTTGGGTGGCTACACCTTC
few	-	TRBJ1-1	TRBV9	13	CASSVDQRTEAFF	TGTGCCAGCAGCGTAGACCAGCGGACTGAAGCTTTCTTT
-	TRBD1	TRBJ2-1	TRBV24-1	15	CATSAVGTGSNEQFF	TGTGCCACCAGTGCCGTCGGGACAGGGAGTAATGAGCAGTTCTTC
-	-	TRBJ1-1	TRBV5-1	15	CASSPMGQVNTEAFF	TGCGCCAGCAGCCCAATGGGGCAAGTGAACACTGAAGCTTTCTTT
-	TRBD1	TRBJ2-1	TRBV6-2/TRBV6-3	17	CASSYTQGASSYNEQFF	TGTGCCAGCAGTTACACCCAGGGGGCGAGCTCCTACAATGAGCAGTTCTTC
-	TRBD1	TRBJ1-2	TRBV18	13	CASSPDRDYGYTF	TGTGCCAGCTCACCCGACAGGGACTATGGCTACACCTTC
-	TRBD1	TRBJ2-6	TRBV5-1	17	CASSPRTGGSGANVLTF	TGCGCCAGCAGCCCTCGGACAGGGGGCTCTGGGGCCAACGTCCTGACTTTC
-	-	TRBJ1-2	TRBV30	12	CTVLGGDYGYTF	TGTACTGTATTGGGAGGAGACTATGGCTACACCTTC
-	-	TRBJ1-6	TRBV7-9	12	CASSPVAESLHF	TGTGCCAGCAGCCCTGTCGCGGAATCCCTCCACTTT
few	TRBD2	TRBJ2-2	TRBV19	16	CASSSRGGTSTGELFF	TGTGCCAGTTCCTCGCGGGGAGGGACGAGCACCGGGGAGCTGTTTTTT
-	TRBD2	TRBJ2-5	TRBV5-1	14	CASSFLAGEETQYF	TGCGCCAGCAGCTTTCTAGCGGGGGAAGAGACCCAGTACTTC
-	TRBD2	TRBJ2-1	TRBV9	15	CASTPQTSGLGEQFF	TGTGCCAGCACCCCTCAGACTAGCGGGTTAGGGGAGCAGTTCTTC
-	TRBD2	TRBJ2-5	TRBV19	15	CASSIGLAGQETQYF	TGTGCCAGTAGTATAGGTCTAGCGGGTCAAGAGACCCAGTACTTC
-	-	TRBJ1-3	TRBV19	16	CASIRGSGRAGNTIYF	TGTGCCAGTATCAGGGGTTCGGGTCGCGCCGGAAACACCATATATTTT
-	-	TRBJ1-2	TRBV15	18	CATSRVSGTGTAVYGYTF	TGTGCCACCAGCAGAGTATCGGGCACCGGGACTGCCGTCTATGGCTACACCTTC
-	TRBD1	TRBJ2-3	TRBV18	15	CASSQTGQGTDTQYF	TGTGCCAGCTCACAAACAGGACAGGGCACAGATACGCAGTATTTT
-	-	TRBJ2-7	TRBV28	11	CASSGLYEQYF	TGTGCCAGCTCTGGACTCTACGAGCAGTACTTC
few	-	TRBJ2-7	TRBV7-9	15	CASSPSMVAYYEQYF	TGTGCCAGCAGCCCGAGCATGGTTGCCTACTACGAGCAGTACTTC
-	TRBD1	TRBJ1-4	TRBV9	11	CASSAGGKLFF	TGTGCCAGCAGCGCAGGGGGGAAACTGTTTTTT